Following are 28 T cell receptor beta chains from one sample sequenced in a study of T cell changes during pregnancy in multiple sclerosis (dated by TCRdb to 2018 to 2020). Libraries were constructed by the immunoSEQ multiplex PCR assay. TCRdb limited this immuneACCESS table to in-frame rearrangements with V and J called. A share of clones is missing; checked studies link under half to unresolved V genes, and the rest is unexplained. Across this sample there are under 85,000 clones, with 85% to 95% seen only once. The ten largest make up 0.47% of the sample. The sequenced sample was CD4+ T cells from peripheral blood mononuclear cells, obtained in the second trimester of pregnancy. The receptors shown here come from a female donor with multiple sclerosis, enrolled in a pregnancy study.

This rearrangement joins TRBV10-3 to TRBJ1-1; the D gene is possibly TRBD1 (5 bases). The germline gives CDR1 ENHRY, CDR2 SYGVKD. CDR3 size: 15 residues. V lost 6 bases to trimming and J lost 0 bases, with 14 bases between them. The CDR3 region has the DNA TGTGCCATCAGGTCAGGGCAGGGTGTGAACACTGAAGCTTTCTTT. Amino acid sequence: CAIRSGQGVNTEAFF.

The chain couples TRBV27 to TRBJ2-3, with 9 positions matching TRBD1. The trim removed 5 bases at V and 2 bases at J, leaving 8 bases unmatched. Per the germline V gene, CDR1 is MNHEY and CDR2 is SMNVEV (reference sequence). The CDR3 runs 16 residues. The chain's CDR3 is CASSIRTGAYTDTQYF. CDR3 sequence (DNA): TGTGCCAGCAGTATTCGGACAGGGGCCTACACAGATACGCAGTATTTT.

The V call is TRBV28, the J call TRBJ2-1; 8 bases map to TRBD1. Trimming took 5 bases from V and 3 from J; bases not matched to a gene: 6. The germline V gene has CDR1 MDHEN and CDR2 SYDVKM. The CDR3 extends over 15 amino acids. The CDR3 sequence: CASSHRTGNYNEQFF. For the CDR3, the DNA is TGTGCCAGCAGTCACCGGACAGGGAACTACAATGAGCAGTTCTTC. Combining the CDR3 with reference TRBV28 and TRBJ2-1 gives the whole variable domain DVKVTQSSRYLVKRTGEKVFLECVQDMDHENMFWYRQDPGLGLRLIYFSYDVKMKEKGDIPEGYSVSREKKERFSLILESASTNQTSMYLCASSHRTGNYNEQFFGPGTRLTVL.

The CDR3 here is CAISADRGLGYTF. CDR3 in DNA: TGTGCCATCAGTGCCGACAGGGGCTTGGGCTACACCTTC. V is TRBV10-3 and J is TRBJ1-2, with TRBD1 identical over 8 bases. The trim removed 4 bases at V and 8 bases at J, leaving 6 bases unmatched. CDR1 and CDR2 from the germline V gene are ENHRY and SYGVKD. This CDR3 contains 13 residues.

The chain is built from TRBV10-3 and TRBJ2-1; 10 bases map to TRBD1. Germline V gene sequence: CDR1 ENHRY, CDR2 SYGVKD. The CDR3 loop spans 15 amino acids. V shed 6 bases, J shed 2 bases, and the junction held 4 bases outside the gene matches. CDR3 sequence reads: CAISPDRGPYNEQFF. CDR3 sequence (DNA): TGTGCCATCAGCCCCGACAGGGGGCCCTACAATGAGCAGTTCTTC.

The V and J genes are TRBV28 and TRBJ1-6, with 9 bases lining up with TRBD1. CDR1 MDHEN and CDR2 SYDVKM come from the germline V gene. The CDR3 is 14 amino acids. The trim removed 6 bases at V and 9 bases at J, leaving 6 bases unmatched. In DNA, the CDR3 is TGTGCCAGCAGCCCGGGACAGGGTAGTTCACCCCTCCACTTT. Its translation is CASSPGQGSSPLHF.

The chain has TRBV10-3 and TRBJ2-5; 9 nucleotides match TRBD2. V lost 4 bases to trimming and J lost 1 base; unmatched junction nucleotides: 1. The germline gives CDR1 ENHRY, CDR2 SYGVKD. CDR3 size: 14 residues. The CDR3 DNA is TGTGCCATCAGTGGGGGACTAGCCCAAGAGACCCAGTACTTC. As protein: CAISGGLAQETQYF.

The CDR3 bases are TGTGCCAGCAGCTTGACGACGGGAGCGGGCACTGAAGCTTTCTTT. It encodes CASSLTTGAGTEAFF. The chain carries TRBV5-4 and TRBJ1-1; D is ambiguous. The CDR3 totals 15 residues. V dropped 1 base and J dropped 4 bases, with 14 bases sitting between them. The V gene's germline CDR1 is SGHNT and CDR2 YYREEE (reference sequence).

This chain connects TRBV18 to TRBJ2-2, with D perhaps matching TRBD1 (5 bases). Germline CDR1 and CDR2: KGHSH and LQKENI. V was cut by 4 bases and J by 6 bases, with 9 bases left in between. CDR3 length equals 13 residues. CDR3 in DNA: TGTGCCAGCTCACTCCAGGGTCCCGGGGAGCTGTTTTTT. Translating it yields CASSLQGPGELFF.

This chain joins TRBV6-5 and TRBJ2-2; 11 nucleotides align to TRBD2. CDR1 MNHEY and CDR2 SVGAGI come from the germline V gene. J was trimmed by 6 bases and V by 2 bases; bases with no gene match: 2. The CDR3 spans 15 residues. The CDR3 DNA reads TGTGCCAGCAGTTACCCGACTAGCGGGGCCGGGGAGCTGTTTTTT. This sequence encodes CASSYPTSGAGELFF.

The gene calls are TRBV9 and TRBJ1-2; no definite D call. This CDR3 contains 14 residues. Trimming took 0 bases from V and 4 from J, leaving 10 bases between them. Germline CDR1 SGDLS, CDR2 YYNGEE. The CDR3 DNA follows: TGTGCCAGCAGCGTAGGAACACGACTCTATGGCTACACCTTC. Amino acids: CASSVGTRLYGYTF. Using reference TRBV9 and TRBJ1-2 for the parts outside the CDR3, the full variable domain is DSGVTQTPKHLITATGQRVTLRCSPRSGDLSVYWYQQSLDQGLQFLIQYYNGEERAKGNILERFSAQQFPDLHSELNLSSLELGDSALYFCASSVGTRLYGYTFGSGTRLTVV.

The chain combines TRBV5-4 with TRBJ1-2; TRBD1 matches at 7 bases. With 6 bases clipped from V and 0 bases from J, the junction kept 5 bases outside the gene matches. The length of the CDR3 is 14 residues. Germline V gene sequence: CDR1 SGHNT, CDR2 YYREEE (reference sequence). The CDR3 sequence is CASTLGTANYGYTF. CDR3 DNA: TGTGCCAGCACCCTTGGGACAGCTAACTATGGCTACACCTTC.

The CDR3 protein is CASSAGQSNQPQHF. CDR3 in DNA: TGTGCCAGTAGTGCCGGACAGAGCAATCAGCCCCAGCATTTT. The chain carries TRBV19 and TRBJ1-5; D is possibly TRBD1 (6 bases). The CDR3 length is 14 residues. V was shortened by 5 bases and J by 1 base, with 9 bases between the two germline ends. Germline loops: CDR1 LNHDA, CDR2 SQIVND (reference sequence). Based on the CDR3 plus reference TRBV19 and TRBJ1-5, the full variable domain is DGGITQSPKYLFRKEGQNVTLSCEQNLNHDAMYWYRQDPGQGLRLIYYSQIVNDFQKGDIAEGYSVSREKKESFPLTVTSAQKNPTAFYLCASSAGQSNQPQHFGDGTRLSIL.

V gene TRBV18 combines with J gene TRBJ1-5; TRBD1 agrees at 8 bases. V shed 1 base, J shed 5 bases, and the junction held 7 bases outside the gene matches. This CDR3 contains 16 residues. CDR1 KGHSH and CDR2 LQKENI come from the germline V gene. This CDR3 is CASSPRAGGRDQPQHF. The CDR3 DNA reads TGTGCCAGCTCACCACGCGCAGGGGGCCGCGATCAGCCCCAGCATTTT.

The gene calls are TRBV28 and TRBJ2-7; 10 positions agree with TRBD2. Germline V gene sequence: CDR1 MDHEN, CDR2 SYDVKM. V lost 5 bases and J lost 6; bases outside the gene matches: 7. The CDR3 extends over 14 amino acids. The CDR3 DNA reads TGTGCCAGCAGTCCCAGAGTAGCGGGAGGCGAGCAGTACTTC. Translated: CASSPRVAGGEQYF.

This chain joins TRBV11-2 and TRBJ1-1; no definite D call. The CDR3 has 14 amino acids. V dropped 1 base and J dropped 3 bases, with 9 bases sitting between them. Looked up from germline, CDR1 is SGHAT and CDR2 is FQNNGV. CDR3: CASSLGGIHTEAFF. The DNA of the CDR3 is TGTGCCAGCAGCTTAGGAGGGATTCACACTGAAGCTTTCTTT.

This clone was counted a single time. V usage is TRBV27 and J usage is TRBJ2-1, with 9 bases lining up with TRBD2. The CDR3 length is 15 residues. The junction had 5 bases not matched to a gene; V was cut back by 2 bases and J by 6 bases. CDR1 is MNHEY, CDR2 SMNVEV, per germline (reference sequence). CDR3 DNA: TGTGCCAGCAGTTTAGTCGGCGGGGGGGTCAATGAGCAGTTCTTC. It encodes CASSLVGGGVNEQFF.

The chain joins TRBV6-1 to TRBJ1-5, with a weak D call TRBD1 (5 bases). Germline V lookup: CDR1 MNHNS, CDR2 SASEGT. CDR3 length: 13 amino acids. Trimming cost V 3 bases and J 6 bases, with 9 bases left between them. In nucleotides, the CDR3 is TGTGCCAGCAGTGACAGGGAAGTTCAGCCCCAGCATTTT. Protein sequence: CASSDREVQPQHF.

In this sample, this clone turned up once. The rearrangement joins TRBV19 to TRBJ2-1; 7 nucleotides match TRBD1. J lost 0 bases, V lost 9 bases, and 8 bases had no gene match. The CDR3 length is 15 residues. Germline V gives CDR1 LNHDA, CDR2 SQIVND (reference sequence). The CDR3 is CASTGQLSSYNEQFF. In DNA, the CDR3 is TGTGCCAGCACGGGACAGTTGAGCTCCTACAATGAGCAGTTCTTC.

The chain couples TRBV7-3 to TRBJ2-7; TRBD1 matches 9 bases. The germline V gene has CDR1 SGHTA and CDR2 FQGTGA. The CDR3 covers 13 residues. V lost 5 bases and J lost 3; bases outside the gene matches: 2. The CDR3: CASSRGQGYEQYF. CDR3 DNA sequence: TGTGCCAGCAGCCGGGGACAGGGCTACGAGCAGTACTTC.

The chain has TRBV5-8 and TRBJ2-3; D uncertain. CDR3 length: 13 residues. The V end lost 0 bases, the J end lost 6 bases, and 8 bases lay between the germline ends. Germline CDR1 and CDR2: SGHTS and YDEGEE. CDR3 nucleotides: TGTGCCAGCAGCTTGGTCGGGTGGGATACGCAGTATTTT. As protein: CASSLVGWDTQYF.

The chain joins TRBV4-1 to TRBJ2-5; tentatively, D is TRBD1 (6 bases). Germline V gene sequence: CDR1 MGHRA, CDR2 YSYEKL. The CDR3 covers 15 residues. The V gene lost 4 bases and the J gene lost 4 bases, with 16 bases spanning the gap. The CDR3 loop reads CASSLKGVLRETQYF. The CDR3 DNA sequence: TGCGCCAGCAGCCTAAAGGGGGTTTTGAGAGAGACCCAGTACTTC.

The V call is TRBV9, the J call TRBJ1-6; D is unclear. CDR3 length: 15 amino acids. V was pared by 1 base and J by 6 bases, with 11 bases between. Per germline, CDR1 SGDLS and CDR2 YYNGEE. CDR3 DNA sequence: TGTGCCAGCAGCGTATCAGAATCGGGTAATTCACCCCTCCACTTT. Its translation is CASSVSESGNSPLHF.

This rearrangement joins TRBV6-5 to TRBJ2-7; perhaps TRBD2 as D (6 bases). The germline gives CDR1 MNHEY, CDR2 SVGAGI. The CDR3 runs 15 residues. Trimming left V 4 bases short and J 3 bases short, with 16 bases between. This CDR3 is CASSSTGVSNYEQYF. The CDR3 region has the DNA TGTGCCAGCAGTTCGACGGGAGTCTCAAACTACGAGCAGTACTTC.

This chain links TRBV9 with TRBJ1-6; no definite D call. There are 16 residues in the CDR3. V lost 0 bases and J lost 9, with 16 bases in between. Germline V CDR1 and CDR2: SGDLS, YYNGEE. CDR3 protein: CASSVGPAGHVSPLHF. The CDR3 DNA reads as TGTGCCAGCAGCGTAGGGCCTGCGGGCCACGTTTCACCCCTCCACTTT.

Points on this clone: This sample also contains other DNA sequences that code for the same CDR3. J is TRBJ2-7 and V is TRBV28; the match to TRBD1 covers 9 bases. V was pared by 6 bases and J by 3 bases, with 6 bases of the junction left unmatched. Per germline, CDR1 MDHEN and CDR2 SYDVKM. CDR3 length: 14 amino acids. The CDR3: CASRPGTGIYEQYF. In DNA, the CDR3 is TGTGCCAGCAGGCCCGGGACAGGGATCTACGAGCAGTACTTC.

This rearrangement joins TRBV19 to TRBJ2-7; 8 bases map to TRBD2. The CDR3 contains 16 residues. With 2 bases clipped from V and 7 bases from J, the junction kept 13 bases outside the gene matches. Germline CDR1 LNHDA, CDR2 SQIVND (reference sequence). As DNA, the CDR3 is TGTGCCAGTAGTATAACGGGCGGGAGGCCCGTAGGGGAGCAGTACTTC. Protein product: CASSITGGRPVGEQYF.

Only a few counts were recorded for this clone. The V gene is TRBV29-1, the J gene TRBJ1-2; TRBD1 agrees at 8 bases. The CDR3 contains 14 residues. After removal of 6 bases from V and 2 bases from J, the junction contained 8 bases not matched to a gene. The germline CDR1 and CDR2 sequences are SQVTM and ANQGSEA. CDR3 protein: CSVDRDRYNYGYTF. The DNA of the CDR3 is TGCAGCGTGGACCGGGACAGGTACAACTATGGCTACACCTTC. The variable domain in full, with the rest retrieved from reference TRBV29-1 and TRBJ1-2, is SAVISQKPSRDICQRGTSLTIQCQVDSQVTMMFWYRQQPGQSLTLIATANQGSEATYESGFVIDKFPISRPNLTFSTLTVSNMSPEDSSIYLCSVDRDRYNYGYTFGSGTRLTVV.